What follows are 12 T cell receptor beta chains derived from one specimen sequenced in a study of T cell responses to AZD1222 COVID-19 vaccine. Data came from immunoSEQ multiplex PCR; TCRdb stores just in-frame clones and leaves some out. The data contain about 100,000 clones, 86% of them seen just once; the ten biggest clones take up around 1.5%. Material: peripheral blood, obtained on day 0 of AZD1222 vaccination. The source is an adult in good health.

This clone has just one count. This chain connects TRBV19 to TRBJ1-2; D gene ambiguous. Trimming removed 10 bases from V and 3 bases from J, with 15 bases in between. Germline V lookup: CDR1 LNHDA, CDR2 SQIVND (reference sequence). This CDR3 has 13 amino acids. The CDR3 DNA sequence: TGTGCCACCGAGCAAGGGCCCTACTATGGCTACACCTTC. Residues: CATEQGPYYGYTF.

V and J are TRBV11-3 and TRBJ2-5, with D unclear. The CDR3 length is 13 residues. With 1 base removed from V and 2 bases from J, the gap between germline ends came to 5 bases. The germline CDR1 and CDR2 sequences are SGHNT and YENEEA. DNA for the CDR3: TGTGCCAGCAGCTTAGGACTGCAAGAGACCCAGTACTTC. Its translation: CASSLGLQETQYF. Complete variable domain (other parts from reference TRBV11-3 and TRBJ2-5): EAGVVQSPRYKIIEKKQPVAFWCNPISGHNTLYWYLQNLGQGPELLIRYENEEAVDDSQLPKDRFSAERLKGVDSTLKIQPAELGDSAVYLCASSLGLQETQYFGPGTRLLVL.

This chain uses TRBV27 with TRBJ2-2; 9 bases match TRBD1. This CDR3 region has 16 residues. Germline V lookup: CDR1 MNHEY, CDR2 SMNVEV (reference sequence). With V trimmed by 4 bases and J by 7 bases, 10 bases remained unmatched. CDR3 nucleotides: TGTGCCAGCAGTTCGTCCTACAGGGGGCTGGGCGGGGAGCTGTTTTTT. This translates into CASSSSYRGLGGELFF.

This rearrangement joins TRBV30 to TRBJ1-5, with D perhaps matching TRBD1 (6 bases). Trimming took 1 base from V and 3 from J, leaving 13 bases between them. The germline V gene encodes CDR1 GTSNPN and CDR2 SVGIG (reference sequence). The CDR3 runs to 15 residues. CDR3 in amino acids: CAWSDGGRPNQPQHF. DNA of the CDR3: TGTGCCTGGAGTGACGGGGGGCGCCCCAATCAGCCCCAGCATTTT.

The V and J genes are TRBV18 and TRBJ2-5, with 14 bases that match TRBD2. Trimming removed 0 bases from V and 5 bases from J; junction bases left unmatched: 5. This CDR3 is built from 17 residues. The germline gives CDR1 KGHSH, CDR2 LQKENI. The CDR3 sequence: CASSPPTGLAGDETQYF. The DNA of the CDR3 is TGTGCCAGCTCACCACCGACGGGACTAGCGGGAGATGAGACCCAGTACTTC.

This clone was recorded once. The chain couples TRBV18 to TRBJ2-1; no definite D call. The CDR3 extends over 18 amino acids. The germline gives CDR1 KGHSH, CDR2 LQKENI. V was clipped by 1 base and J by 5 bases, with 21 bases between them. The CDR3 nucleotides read TGTGCCAGCTCACCACAGCGTCTGGGATTAAAGGGTGACAATGAGCAGTTCTTC. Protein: CASSPQRLGLKGDNEQFF.

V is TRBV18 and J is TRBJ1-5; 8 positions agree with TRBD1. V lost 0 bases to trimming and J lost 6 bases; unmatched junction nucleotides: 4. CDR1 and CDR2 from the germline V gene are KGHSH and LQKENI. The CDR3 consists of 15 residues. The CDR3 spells CASSPPNRGTQPQHF. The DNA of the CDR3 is TGTGCCAGCTCACCACCGAACAGGGGGACTCAGCCCCAGCATTTT.

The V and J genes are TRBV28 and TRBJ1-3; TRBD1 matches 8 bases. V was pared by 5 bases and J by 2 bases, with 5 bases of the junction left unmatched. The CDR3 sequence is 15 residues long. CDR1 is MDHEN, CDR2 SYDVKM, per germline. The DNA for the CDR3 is TGTGCCAGCAGTCCGCCAGGGGGCACTGGAAACACCATATATTTT. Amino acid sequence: CASSPPGGTGNTIYF.

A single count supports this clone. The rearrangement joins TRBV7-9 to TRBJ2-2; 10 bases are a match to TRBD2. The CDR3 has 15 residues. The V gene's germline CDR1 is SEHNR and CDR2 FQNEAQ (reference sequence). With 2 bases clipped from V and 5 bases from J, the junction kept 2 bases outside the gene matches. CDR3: CASSLLAGDTGELFF. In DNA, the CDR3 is TGTGCCAGCAGCTTACTAGCGGGAGATACCGGGGAGCTGTTTTTT.

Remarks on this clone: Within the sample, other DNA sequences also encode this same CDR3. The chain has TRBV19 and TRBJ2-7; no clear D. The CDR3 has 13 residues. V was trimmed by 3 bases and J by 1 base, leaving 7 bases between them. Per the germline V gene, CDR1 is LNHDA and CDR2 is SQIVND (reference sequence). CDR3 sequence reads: CASSITLSYEQYF. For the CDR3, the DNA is TGTGCCAGTAGTATCACCTTATCCTACGAGCAGTACTTC.

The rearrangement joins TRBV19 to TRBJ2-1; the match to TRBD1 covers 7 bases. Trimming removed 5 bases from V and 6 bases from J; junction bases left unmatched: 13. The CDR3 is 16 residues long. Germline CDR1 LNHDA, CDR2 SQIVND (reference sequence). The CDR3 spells CASSSPGKGAGNEQFF. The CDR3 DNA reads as TGTGCCAGTAGTTCCCCCGGGAAGGGGGCGGGCAATGAGCAGTTCTTC.

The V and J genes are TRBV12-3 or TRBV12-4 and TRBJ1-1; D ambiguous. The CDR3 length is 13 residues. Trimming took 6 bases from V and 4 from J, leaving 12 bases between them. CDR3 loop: CASRSLEVTEAFF. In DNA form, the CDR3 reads TGTGCCAGCAGAAGTCTGGAGGTCACTGAAGCTTTCTTT.